This T cell receptor beta chain was profiled in a study of cytomegalovirus exposure and HLA in healthy donors. General study findings and limits: Some 150 TCR beta chains were listed as cytomegalovirus-associated. In the roughly 120 validation repertoires, a later analysis found that first-cohort TCR clusters tended to co-occur.

Trimming took off 3 bases at V and 5 bases at J, with 15 bases between the two ends. This CDR3 has 16 amino acids. The germline CDR1 and CDR2 sequences are SGHDT and YYEEEE. Generated by immunoSEQ multiplex PCR, the TCRdb table keeps only in-frame clones and is missing some. The sample holds 150,000 to 200,000 clones, about 83% seen once. For this clone: The antigen remains unidentified.

The sample was PBMCs. The origin of this receptor is a woman between 18 and 30 years old in good health and CMV-seronegative. The gene calls are TRBV5-6 and TRBJ1-6, with D possibly matching TRBD1 (6 bases). The CDR3 region is CASSSFGGLDNSPLHF. The CDR3 DNA is TGTGCCAGCAGCTCCTTCGGGGGGCTGGATAATTCACCCCTCCACTTT.